This paragraph covers one TCR beta chain sequence. Its antigen is undetermined. A junction end diverges from the germline sequence, so it may reflect a read error. TCRdb reanalysed the PCR reads using MiXCR and keeps one entry per CDR3 protein. The sample yields 60,000 to 70,000 distinct CDR3 sequences, 15% to 20% seen once. The source of the sample is a study of molecular identifiers for immune sequencing clone quantification. Turning to the study itself: Replicate RNA came from about 20,000 or 100,000 naive CD8 cells and was split five ways, and four parts were sequenced. Study-wide results and limits: Clones with over 20 RNA copies captured over 98% of effector molecules but under 1% of naive ones.

CDR3 length equals 18 residues. The V gene's germline CDR1 is SGHVS and CDR2 FQNEAQ. The source material was naive CD8+ T cells from blood, with Jurkat cell RNA spiked in. The subset: FACS-sorted CD8+CD4-CCR7+CD45RA+ naive T cells. The receptor comes from a human donor in good health. Some libraries in this study had Jurkat cell RNA spiked in. The V gene is TRBV7-8, the J gene TRBJ2-1; 13 positions agree with TRBD2. In DNA, the CDR3 is TGCACCAGCAGCTTCGGACTAGCGGGAGCGATCTCCTACAATGAGCAGTTCTTC. It is translated as CTSSFGLAGAISYNEQFF.